This TCR beta chain was identified in a study of T-cell memory formation after mild COVID-19. Study context: TCR clusters were largely donor specific.

TCRdb reprocessed the 5' RACE reads with MiXCR, giving one entry per CDR3 protein. The sample has 250,000 to 350,000 distinct CDR3 sequences, roughly 15% seen once; the top ten hold more than 20%. The CDR3 is 15 amino acids. Germline CDR1 reads LNHNV; CDR2 reads YYDKDF (reference sequence). Trimming removed 0 bases at V and 7 bases at J, with 12 bases between. This clonotype was counted only a few times. The sequenced sample was PBMCs or a T cell subset sorted from them (not recorded which). This clonotype was obtained from a man younger than 35 who had mild COVID-19 (a few samples of this study predate the infection). Cell type and time point are not known. The chain is built from TRBV15 and TRBJ2-2, with TRBD1 as a possible D gene (6 bases). The CDR3 reads CATSREDRPNGELFF. In nucleotides, the CDR3 is TGTGCCACCAGCAGAGAAGACAGGCCTAACGGGGAGCTGTTTTTT.